The rows below give T cell receptor beta chains drawn from one sample of a study of immune evolution from preneoplasia to lung adenocarcinoma. Measured with immunoSEQ multiplex PCR; TCRdb has only the in-frame clones, and not every one. This sample carries roughly 9,400 clones, more than 70% of them seen once, and the ten largest clones take roughly 3%. Sequenced sample: FFPE invasive lung adenocarcinoma tissue. The source of these receptors is a person aged 70 to 85 with invasive lung adenocarcinoma. Some clones in this sample may be carry-over from other donors' samples. The CDR3 runs from the conserved cysteine through the conserved F or W. Fields, in order: CDR3 DNA, CDR3 protein, J gene, D gene, V gene, clone size. A D gene is named only where the DNA matches it firmly. Clone size is not always given. Where it is, it says once, few, many or a class for expanded clones.

CDR3 DNA: TGTGCCAGCAGTTTATCGAACTTACACTACGAGCAGTACTTC; CDR3 protein: CASSLSNLHYEQYF; J gene: TRBJ2-7; D gene: -; V gene: TRBV27; clone size: -
CDR3 DNA: TGTGCCAGCAGTTCAACGGACGGCTATGGCTACACCTTC; CDR3 protein: CASSSTDGYGYTF; J gene: TRBJ1-2; D gene: -; V gene: TRBV6-6; clone size: few
CDR3 DNA: TGTGCCAGCAGTGTCTCGACAGGGAACACCGGGGAGCTGTTTTTT; CDR3 protein: CASSVSTGNTGELFF; J gene: TRBJ2-2; D gene: -; V gene: TRBV6-4; clone size: -
CDR3 DNA: TGTGCCAGCAGCGCCCGACAGGGACGCACAGATACGCAGTATTTT; CDR3 protein: CASSARQGRTDTQYF; J gene: TRBJ2-3; D gene: TRBD1; V gene: TRBV9; clone size: once
CDR3 DNA: TGTGCCAGCAGCTTATTTTACCGACTCGAGGTCAGGAAGCCCCAGCATTTT; CDR3 protein: CASSLFYRLEVRKPQHF; J gene: TRBJ1-5; D gene: -; V gene: TRBV7-9; clone size: -
CDR3 DNA: TGTGCCTGGAGTGGGACAGGGGTTTACTATGGCTACACCTTC; CDR3 protein: CAWSGTGVYYGYTF; J gene: TRBJ1-2; D gene: TRBD1; V gene: TRBV30; clone size: -
CDR3 DNA: TGTGCCAGCAGACGCGGGCCTGAAGCTTTCTTT; CDR3 protein: CASRRGPEAFF; J gene: TRBJ1-1; D gene: -; V gene: TRBV28; clone size: -
CDR3 DNA: TGTGCCTGGACTAGCGGGGGCATCCTCTACGAGCAGTACTTC; CDR3 protein: CAWTSGGILYEQYF; J gene: TRBJ2-7; D gene: TRBD2; V gene: TRBV30; clone size: -
CDR3 DNA: TGTGCCAGCAGTTTGCGGGGGCGAGATCAGCCCCAGCATTTT; CDR3 protein: CASSLRGRDQPQHF; J gene: TRBJ1-5; D gene: -; V gene: TRBV28; clone size: -
CDR3 DNA: TGTGCCTCGACAGGGGGTGGTGAAAAACTGTTTTTT; CDR3 protein: CASTGGGEKLFF; J gene: TRBJ1-4; D gene: TRBD1; V gene: TRBV30; clone size: -
CDR3 DNA: TGCAGCGGGCGGGACGGGAATGAAAAACTGTTTTTT; CDR3 protein: CSGRDGNEKLFF; J gene: TRBJ1-4; D gene: -; V gene: TRBV29-1; clone size: -
CDR3 DNA: TGCGCCAGCAGCTTGGTAGGAGTCTCTGGAAACACCATATATTTT; CDR3 protein: CASSLVGVSGNTIYF; J gene: TRBJ1-3; D gene: -; V gene: TRBV5-1; clone size: -
CDR3 DNA: TGTGCCAGCAGCATCGGGGCAGTTGGCTACACCTTC; CDR3 protein: CASSIGAVGYTF; J gene: TRBJ1-2; D gene: -; V gene: TRBV7-9; clone size: -
CDR3 DNA: TGTGCCAGCAGCTGCACCGGGGGAGATACGCAGTATTTT; CDR3 protein: CASSCTGGDTQYF; J gene: TRBJ2-3; D gene: -; V gene: TRBV7-3; clone size: -
CDR3 DNA: TGCAGTGCTACGTCCAGGTACGAGCAGTACTTC; CDR3 protein: CSATSRYEQYF; J gene: TRBJ2-7; D gene: -; V gene: TRBV20-1; clone size: -
CDR3 DNA: TGTGCCAGCAGCCCACTAGCGGGAGAGTACAATGAGCAGTTCTTC; CDR3 protein: CASSPLAGEYNEQFF; J gene: TRBJ2-1; D gene: TRBD2; V gene: TRBV7-3; clone size: -
CDR3 DNA: TGTGCCAGCTCACCACCAGCGGGGGCCAACGTCCTGACTTTC; CDR3 protein: CASSPPAGANVLTF; J gene: TRBJ2-6; D gene: -; V gene: TRBV18; clone size: once
CDR3 DNA: TGTGCCAGCAGTTCTGAAGGGCAGCAGAACACTGAAGCTTTCTTT; CDR3 protein: CASSSEGQQNTEAFF; J gene: TRBJ1-1; D gene: -; V gene: TRBV5-4; clone size: -
CDR3 DNA: TGTGCCAGCAGTTTAATTCAAGCTCCAGATACGCAGTATTTT; CDR3 protein: CASSLIQAPDTQYF; J gene: TRBJ2-3; D gene: -; V gene: TRBV27; clone size: -
CDR3 DNA: TGTGCCAGCAGCTTAGGCCAGCGGGGAGGCACAGATACGCAGTATTTT; CDR3 protein: CASSLGQRGGTDTQYF; J gene: TRBJ2-3; D gene: TRBD2; V gene: TRBV13; clone size: -
CDR3 DNA: TGTGCCATCAGTGAGAATCGTGGGTCGGGACAGGCATTAGGAGGCTACACCTTC; CDR3 protein: CAISENRGSGQALGGYTF; J gene: TRBJ1-2; D gene: TRBD1; V gene: TRBV10-3; clone size: -
CDR3 DNA: TGTGCCAGCACCAATACAGGGTCCTACGAGCAGTACTTC; CDR3 protein: CASTNTGSYEQYF; J gene: TRBJ2-7; D gene: -; V gene: TRBV11-1; clone size: -
CDR3 DNA: TGTGCCAGTAGTATTCCAGGCTTCACAGATACGCAGTATTTT; CDR3 protein: CASSIPGFTDTQYF; J gene: TRBJ2-3; D gene: -; V gene: TRBV19; clone size: -